This TCR beta chain was recovered during a study of blood T cell repertoires in COVID-19. Overall study context: Samples came from the United States, Italy and Spain, spanning acute and convalescent COVID-19.

CDR1 is MDHEN, CDR2 SYDVKM, per germline. The CDR3 totals 12 residues. V was trimmed by 1 base and J by 7 bases, leaving 7 bases between them. Enrollment of patients from Seattle took place during active infection, with longitudinal follow-up. In the original processing: Amplification of reference gene primers was used by the study to estimate nucleated cell counts. TCRdb keeps only in-frame clones here, not all; method: immunoSEQ multiplex PCR. V and J calls and clone size are copied from that table; D and trimming were computed from the DNA. The table shows roughly 300,000 clones, with about 93% occurring only once.

This TCR was recovered from a woman in her 30s with COVID-19, enrolled during active disease. What was sequenced was peripheral blood. This chain links TRBV28 with TRBJ1-1; D ambiguous. This chain's CDR3 is CASSLFLGEAFF. The CDR3 DNA is TGTGCCAGCAGTTTATTCCTAGGTGAAGCTTTCTTT.